The 5 T cell receptor beta chains below come from one sample, sequenced in a study of response to subunit inactivated influenza vaccine. TCRdb re-analysed the RT-PCR reads in MiXCR, keeping a single row per CDR3 protein. The table lists about 700,000 distinct CDR3 sequences, approximately 15% of them singletons, with around a tenth in the top ten. The sample here was PBMCs from blood, taken about 12 days after vaccination. These receptors all come from a man between 50 and 59 years old who received an inactivated influenza vaccine.

This rearrangement joins TRBV12-3 or TRBV12-4 to TRBJ2-2; the D gene is possibly TRBD1 (6 bases). Trimming removed 8 bases from V and 2 bases from J, with 15 bases in between. This CDR3 has 15 amino acids. In DNA form, the CDR3 reads TGTGCCAGCCGCCCCGACAGGCCAAACACCGGGGAGCTGTTTTTT. Amino acid sequence: CASRPDRPNTGELFF.

A few counts support this clonotype. The chain joins TRBV20-1 to TRBJ1-4, with a tentative D call TRBD1 (5 bases). With 0 bases removed from V and 8 bases from J, the gap between germline ends came to 16 bases. In germline, CDR1 is DFQATT, CDR2 SNEGSKA (reference sequence). The CDR3 covers 15 residues. The DNA for the CDR3 is TGCAGTGCTAGAGAGTTGACAGCGGGGGGGGAAAAACTGTTTTTT. Protein product: CSARELTAGGEKLFF.

In its sample, this clonotype was seen many times. This chain links TRBV7-9 with TRBJ2-7, with unresolved D. With 6 bases removed from V and 4 bases from J, the gap between germline ends came to 13 bases. From germline, CDR1 is SEHNR and CDR2 FQNEAQ (reference sequence). The CDR3 contains 13 residues. CDR3: CASSLGSGYEQYF. CDR3 in DNA: TGTGCCAGCAGTCTAGGATCTGGGTACGAGCAGTACTTC.

This chain joins TRBV10-2 and TRBJ2-1, with 13 bases aligning to TRBD2. Per the germline V gene, CDR1 is WSHSY and CDR2 is SAAADI. V lost 6 bases, J lost 6 bases, and 5 bases stayed unmatched. This CDR3 has 15 residues. The CDR3 DNA is TGCGCCAGCAGCAAGGGACTAGCGGGATCCAATGAGCAGTTCTTC. Protein product: CASSKGLAGSNEQFF.

The rearrangement uses TRBV7-2 and TRBJ2-1; TRBD2 matches 12 bases. CDR1 is SGHTA, CDR2 FQGNSA, per germline. The CDR3 has 14 residues. Germline trimming cut 0 bases from V and 12 bases from J; bases unmatched to any gene: 3. CDR3 in amino acids: CASSLALAGGVQFF. In DNA form, the CDR3 reads TGTGCCAGCAGCTTAGCACTAGCGGGAGGAGTGCAGTTCTTC.